Listed here are 31 T cell receptor beta chains from one sample, sequenced in a study of T-cell memory formation after mild COVID-19. TCRdb reprocessed the 5' RACE reads via MiXCR and lists one record per CDR3 protein. The sample contains roughly 5,000 distinct CDR3 sequences, about 42% of which appear only once. The sample comprised PBMCs or a T cell subset sorted from them (not recorded which). These receptors all come from an adult who had mild COVID-19 (a few samples of this study predate the infection). Cell type and time point are not known.

By proportion, this clonotype is medium-sized. This sequence joins TRBV7-9 and TRBJ1-3, with a weak D call TRBD1 (5 bases). V lost 4 bases, J lost 0 bases, and 16 bases lay in between. Germline assignment: CDR1 SEHNR and CDR2 FQNEAQ (reference sequence). The CDR3 runs 17 residues. CDR3 bases: TGTGCCAGCAGCTCCTTAGGGGACGCCAACTCTGGAAACACCATATATTTT. It yields the protein CASSSLGDANSGNTIYF.

The rearrangement uses TRBV9 and TRBJ2-1, with 8 bases that match TRBD2. J lost 4 bases, V lost 4 bases, and 13 bases had no gene match. Germline V gives CDR1 SGDLS, CDR2 YYNGEE. The CDR3 runs 17 residues. The CDR3 is CASSPGGVGGGYNEQFF. CDR3 bases: TGTGCCAGCAGCCCCGGAGGAGTCGGCGGGGGGTACAATGAGCAGTTCTTC.

This clonotype counts as medium-sized. This chain links TRBV5-1 with TRBJ1-6; TRBD1 agrees at 8 bases. Germline CDR1 and CDR2: SGHRS and YFSETQ. J lost 6 bases, V lost 5 bases, and 4 bases had no gene match. The CDR3 has 14 amino acids. This CDR3 is CASSRTGRNSPLHF. CDR3 coding DNA: TGCGCCAGCAGTCGGACAGGGCGTAATTCACCCCTCCACTTT. The complete variable domain, with remaining parts taken from reference TRBV5-1 and TRBJ1-6, reads KAGVTQTPRYLIKTRGQQVTLSCSPISGHRSVSWYQQTPGQGLQFLFEYFSETQRNKGNFPGRFSGRQFSNSRSEMNVSTLELGDSALYLCASSRTGRNSPLHFGNGTRLTVT.

V is TRBV7-2 and J is TRBJ2-1; 8 nucleotides match TRBD2. Trimming removed 2 bases from V and 4 bases from J; junction bases left unmatched: 4. Germline V lookup: CDR1 SGHTA, CDR2 FQGNSA. The CDR3 covers 15 residues. CDR3 in DNA: TGTGCCAGCAGCTTAACGGGGGGGCTTTACAATGAGCAGTTCTTC. Its protein is CASSLTGGLYNEQFF.

The chain employs TRBV9 and TRBJ2-7; tentatively, D is TRBD2 (5 bases). Trimming pared 4 bases from V and 3 bases from J, leaving 14 bases between. The CDR3 runs 14 residues. Germline loops: CDR1 SGDLS, CDR2 YYNGEE. The CDR3 loop is CASSLAGDDYEQYF. CDR3 in DNA: TGTGCCAGCAGCTTAGCCGGGGATGACTACGAGCAGTACTTC.

About this clonotype: This sequence may be a read error, since a much larger clone differs from it by one base. The chain has TRBV29-1 and TRBJ2-1, with 9 bases that match TRBD1. V shed 7 bases and J 13 bases; nucleotides not matched to a gene: 11. CDR3 size: 12 residues. Germline CDR1 reads SQVTM; CDR2 reads ANQGSEA. CDR3 sequence: CSATGGKETQFF. The DNA for the CDR3 is TGCAGCGCCACAGGGGGCAAGGAGACCCAGTTCTTC.

V and J are TRBV5-4 and TRBJ2-7; 7 positions agree with TRBD1. CDR1 and CDR2 (germline): SGHNT, YYREEE (reference sequence). There are 13 residues in the CDR3. V dropped 4 bases and J dropped 3; count of bases not matched to a gene: 4. The CDR3 coding sequence is TGTGCCAGCAGCATCCGGGACAGCTACGAGCAGTACTTC. Amino acid sequence: CASSIRDSYEQYF. Looking up the rest from reference TRBV5-4 and TRBJ2-7 gives the full variable domain: ETGVTQSPTHLIKTRGQQVTLRCSSQSGHNTVSWYQQALGQGPQFIFQYYREEENGRGNFPPRFSGLQFPNYSSELNVNALELDDSALYLCASSIRDSYEQYFGPGTRLTVT.

The chain recombines TRBV5-1 with TRBJ2-1, with D possibly being TRBD1 (6 bases). V lost 4 bases and J 9 bases, leaving 17 bases between the germline ends. There are 14 residues in the CDR3. CDR1 is SGHRS and CDR2 is YFSETQ in the germline V gene. The CDR3 bases are TGCGCCAGCAGCCCGCACAGGGAAGGGGGTGAGCAGTTCTTC. Translation gives CASSPHREGGEQFF.

The chain employs TRBV11-2 and TRBJ2-1; 9 bases line up with TRBD2. Near its end, the DNA agrees better with TRBJ2-7, so the J call may be wrong. This CDR3 region has 15 residues. Germline values: CDR1 SGHAT, CDR2 FQNNGV. The CDR3 here is CASSSPIAGVHEQYF. The CDR3 nucleotides read TGTGCCAGCAGCTCACCTATAGCGGGAGTCCACGAGCAGTACTTC.

The chain couples TRBV18 to TRBJ2-3; TRBD2 is a possible D gene (7 bases). Trimming pared 0 bases from V and 5 bases from J, leaving 12 bases between. CDR3 length: 15 amino acids. Per the germline V gene, CDR1 is KGHSH and CDR2 is LQKENI. The CDR3 DNA reads as TGTGCCAGCTCACCACCCAGGGGCGGGGGAGATACGCAGTATTTT. Protein product: CASSPPRGGGDTQYF.

This clonotype is deemed medium-sized (0.01 to 0.1%). The chain recombines TRBV29-1 with TRBJ2-5, with unresolved D. The V end was cut by 4 bases, the J end by 1 base, with 7 bases between. The germline V gene encodes CDR1 SQVTM and CDR2 ANQGSEA. The CDR3 sequence is 12 residues long. The CDR3 nucleotides are TGCAGCGTTGGAGGATTCCAAGAGACCCAGTACTTC. Translation gives CSVGGFQETQYF.

J is TRBJ2-7 and V is TRBV11-1; D remains unclear. V was trimmed by 1 base and J by 6 bases, leaving 7 bases between them. Per the germline V gene, CDR1 is SGHAT and CDR2 is FQDESV (reference sequence). The CDR3 contains 12 residues. CDR3 in DNA: TGTGCCAGCAGCTTAGAGGGTGGCGAGCAGTACTTC. Translating gives CASSLEGGEQYF.

This clonotype is labeled medium-sized (0.01 to 0.1%). Germline and junction disagree at one end, which may indicate a read error. V gene TRBV7-3 combines with J gene TRBJ2-3, with D possibly TRBD1 on 5 matching bases. This CDR3 region has 9 residues. Per the germline V gene, CDR1 is SGHTA and CDR2 is FQGTGA. CDR3 nucleotides: TGTGCCAGCCCAGACAGCCCTGACTTT. It encodes CASPDSPDF.

In its sample, this clonotype ranks as large. The V and J genes are TRBV6-5 and TRBJ2-7; D is possibly TRBD2 (5 bases). Per the germline V gene, CDR1 is MNHEY and CDR2 is SVGAGI. The V end was cut by 4 bases, the J end by 4 bases, with 14 bases between. CDR3 size: 14 residues. As DNA, the CDR3 is TGTGCCAGCAGTTTGGGCCTCCCGGGGTACGAGCAGTACTTC. As protein: CASSLGLPGYEQYF.

This clonotype was counted a few times. This chain connects TRBV4-1 to TRBJ2-7; D ambiguous. CDR1 is MGHRA, CDR2 YSYEKL, per germline. This CDR3 comprises 11 residues. Trimming took 3 bases from V and 2 from J, leaving 2 bases between them. The CDR3 protein is CASSQAYEQYF. As DNA, the CDR3 is TGCGCCAGCAGCCAGGCCTACGAGCAGTACTTC.

This clonotype was counted ten times or more. The V gene is TRBV20-1, the J gene TRBJ1-1; D unresolved. V was pared by 3 bases and J by 3 bases, with 8 bases between. Germline values: CDR1 DFQATT, CDR2 SNEGSKA (reference sequence). The CDR3 has 12 residues. CDR3: CSARVRDTEAFF. Written as DNA, the CDR3 is TGCAGTGCTAGGGTTCGCGACACTGAAGCTTTCTTT.

This clonotype has a count of ten or more. A much larger clone sits a single nucleotide away, making a read error possible. This rearrangement joins TRBV5-1 to TRBJ2-5; D is perhaps TRBD1 (6 bases). The CDR3 is 16 amino acids. Germline V gene sequence: CDR1 SGHRS, CDR2 YFSETQ. V lost 2 bases, J lost 5 bases, and 19 bases lay in between. The CDR3 DNA reads as TGCGCCAGCAGCTTTATTGCAGGGGACGCCCGGGAGACCCAGTACTTC. This translates into CASSFIAGDARETQYF. Full variable domain (missing parts from reference TRBV5-1 and TRBJ2-5): KAGVTQTPRYLIKTRGQQVTLSCSPISGHRSVSWYQQTPGQGLQFLFEYFSETQRNKGNFPGRFSGRQFSNSRSEMNVSTLELGDSALYLCASSFIAGDARETQYFGPGTRLLVL.

This clonotype is judged medium-sized. The chain carries TRBV28 and TRBJ1-5, with TRBD1 identical over 7 bases. Germline CDR1 reads MDHEN; CDR2 reads SYDVKM. The length of the CDR3 is 13 residues. V was clipped by 6 bases and J by 6 bases; unmatched bases: 5. The CDR3, as DNA: TGTGCCAGCAGGGCAGGGGGAGCTCAGCCCCAGCATTTT. The encoded protein is CASRAGGAQPQHF.

This clonotype appeared once. V and J are TRBV7-3 and TRBJ2-1, with D possibly being TRBD1 (5 bases). Trimming took 5 bases from V and 0 from J, leaving 8 bases between them. Germline V gene sequence: CDR1 SGHTA, CDR2 FQGTGA. This CDR3 is 14 amino acids long. CDR3 DNA: TGTGCCAGCAGCCAGGGCGGCTCCTACAATGAGCAGTTCTTC. This translates into CASSQGGSYNEQFF.

J is TRBJ2-7 and V is TRBV5-1; 9 positions match TRBD1. Losses at the gene ends were 7 bases for V and 0 bases for J; bases not matched to a gene: 5. This CDR3 contains 14 residues. Germline CDR1 SGHRS, CDR2 YFSETQ. CDR3 sequence reads: CASRGTGSSYEQYV. CDR3 nucleotides: TGCGCCAGCCGCGGGACAGGGAGCTCCTACGAGCAGTACGTC.

Relative to its sample, this clonotype is medium-sized (0.01 to 0.1%). The V and J genes are TRBV27 and TRBJ1-4; D unresolved. V shed 2 bases and J shed 4 bases, with 17 bases lying between them. This CDR3 has 17 amino acids. Per germline, CDR1 MNHEY and CDR2 SMNVEV (reference sequence). In nucleotides, the CDR3 is TGTGCCAGCAGTTTAATGTTCGGGTCTTCAGTTAATGAAAAACTGTTTTTT. Amino acid sequence: CASSLMFGSSVNEKLFF.

This sequence joins TRBV6-5 and TRBJ2-7; TRBD2 might be the D (6 bases). Trimming cost V 1 base and J 6 bases, with 13 bases left between them. CDR3 length equals 14 residues. Per the germline V gene, CDR1 is MNHEY and CDR2 is SVGAGI. CDR3 DNA: TGTGCCAGCAGTTACTTCAGGGAGGTGGGCGAGCAGTACTTC. This encodes CASSYFREVGEQYF.

This clonotype appeared a single time. The chain joins TRBV6-1 to TRBJ2-5; 9 bases match TRBD2. Germline V gene sequence: CDR1 MNHNS, CDR2 SASEGT. Trimming at V came to 6 bases and at J to 3 bases, leaving 8 bases not matched to a gene. This CDR3 is built from 15 residues. CDR3 sequence: CASSRIAGEEETQYF. The CDR3 coding sequence is TGTGCCAGCAGCCGGATAGCGGGGGAGGAAGAGACCCAGTACTTC.

The V gene is TRBV7-8, the J gene TRBJ2-2; maybe TRBD2 (5 bases). CDR1 and CDR2 from the germline V gene are SGHVS and FQNEAQ. V gave up 1 base and J gave up 6 bases, with 9 bases separating them. This CDR3 has 14 residues. The CDR3 sequence: CASSLDLAAGELFF. The CDR3 DNA sequence: TGTGCCAGCAGCTTAGATCTAGCCGCCGGGGAGCTGTTTTTT.

This chain connects TRBV20-1 to TRBJ1-2, with D perhaps TRBD1 (5 bases). The CDR3 loop spans 13 amino acids. The V gene's germline CDR1 is DFQATT and CDR2 SNEGSKA (reference sequence). Between the trimmed V and J ends, which lost 5 bases and 6 bases, there was a span of 16 bases. The CDR3 loop reads CSAPAYAGDGYTF. The CDR3 nucleotides are TGCAGTGCTCCTGCCTATGCGGGGGATGGCTACACCTTC.

This clonotype turned up a few times. The chain links TRBV20-1 to TRBJ2-5, with D unclear. V lost 6 bases to trimming and J lost 2 bases, with 4 bases between them. The V gene's germline CDR1 is DFQATT and CDR2 SNEGSKA (reference sequence). The CDR3 extends over 10 amino acids. DNA of the CDR3: TGCAGTGCCCAGCAAGAGACCCAGTACTTC. It specifies CSAQQETQYF.

The chain joins TRBV6-6 to TRBJ1-6; D gene unclear. V gave up 2 bases and J gave up 14 bases, with 10 bases separating them. The length of the CDR3 is 12 residues. Germline V gene lookup returns CDR1 MNHNY and CDR2 SVGAGI (reference sequence). The CDR3 region is CASSYDDPSLHF. As DNA, the CDR3 is TGTGCCAGCAGTTACGATGATCCGTCCCTCCACTTT.

This clonotype is judged medium-sized (0.01 to 0.1%). The rearrangement links TRBV21-1 to TRBJ1-5. TRBV21-1 is described as a pseudogene. The CDR3 is 11 amino acids. The CDR3 region is CASGSNQPQHF. In nucleotides, the CDR3 is TGTGCCAGCGGTAGCAATCAGCCCCAGCATTTT.

A word on this clonotype: A read error is likely, as this CDR3 ends without the conserved phenylalanine or tryptophan. The chain employs TRBV5-1 and TRBJ1-1, with TRBD1 matching over 10 bases. The CDR3 spans 16 residues. Germline loops: CDR1 SGHRS, CDR2 YFSETQ. The trim removed 4 bases at V and 0 bases at J, leaving 6 bases unmatched. The CDR3 loop is CASSDGTGVVNTEAFI. The CDR3 nucleotides read TGCGCCAGCAGCGACGGGACAGGGGTCGTGAACACTGAAGCTTTCATT.

This clonotype appeared once. The rearrangement uses TRBV7-2 and TRBJ2-5, with 7 bases that match TRBD2. The CDR3 contains 16 residues. Germline CDR1 is SGHTA and CDR2 is FQGNSA. V gave up 0 bases and J gave up 5 bases; unmatched junction bases: 9. CDR3 sequence: CASSLAATSVEETQYF. The CDR3 DNA follows: TGTGCCAGCAGCTTAGCGGCAACTAGCGTTGAGGAGACCCAGTACTTC.

The chain recombines TRBV5-6 with TRBJ2-7; the match to TRBD2 covers 10 bases. Germline loops: CDR1 SGHDT, CDR2 YYEEEE. The CDR3 consists of 14 residues. The junction had 3 bases not matched to a gene; V was cut back by 6 bases and J by 0 bases. CDR3 nucleotides: TGTGCCAGCATACTAGCGGGGATCTCCTACGAGCAGTACTTC. Its protein is CASILAGISYEQYF.